This TCR beta chain comes out of a study of blood T cell repertoires in COVID-19. Background on the study: Specimens from acute and convalescent COVID-19 originated in the United States, Italy and Spain.

Methods used by the authors: Reference gene primer amplification gave estimated nucleated cell counts. This table comes from immunoSEQ multiplex PCR, and its TCRdb copy is limited to in-frame clones, with some not included. The DNA was the basis for D and trimming; V, J and clone size are from that table. The sample lists about 100,000 clones, about 80% occurring once. This clone was recorded many times. With V trimmed by 6 bases and J by 4 bases, 4 bases remained unmatched. Germline V lookup: CDR1 MNHEY, CDR2 SVGEGT. The CDR3 spans 13 residues. The rearrangement uses TRBV6-2 or TRBV6-3 and TRBJ1-2; 8 bases map to TRBD1. Sequencing was carried out using peripheral blood. The sequence was obtained from a man aged 70 or older with active or convalescent COVID-19. The CDR3 DNA reads TGTGCCAGCAGCGAGACAGGGGCCTATGGCTACACCTTC. Encoded protein: CASSETGAYGYTF.